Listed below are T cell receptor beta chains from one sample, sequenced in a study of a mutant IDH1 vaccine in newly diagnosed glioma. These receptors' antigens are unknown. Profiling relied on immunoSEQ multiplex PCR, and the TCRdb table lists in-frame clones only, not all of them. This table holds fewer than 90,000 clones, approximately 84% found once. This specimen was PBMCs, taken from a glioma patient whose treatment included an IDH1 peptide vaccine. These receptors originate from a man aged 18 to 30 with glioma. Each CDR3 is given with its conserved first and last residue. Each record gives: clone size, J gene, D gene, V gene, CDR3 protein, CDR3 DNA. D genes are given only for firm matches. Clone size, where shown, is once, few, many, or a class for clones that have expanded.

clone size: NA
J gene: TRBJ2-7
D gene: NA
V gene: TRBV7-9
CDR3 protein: CASSLWTGSMDEQYF
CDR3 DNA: TGTGCCAGCAGCTTATGGACGGGCTCCATGGACGAGCAGTACTTC

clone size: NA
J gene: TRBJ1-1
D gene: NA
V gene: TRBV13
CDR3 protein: CASSLVPPNRVRTEAFF
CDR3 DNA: TGTGCCAGCAGCTTAGTCCCACCAAACAGGGTGAGGACTGAAGCTTTCTTT

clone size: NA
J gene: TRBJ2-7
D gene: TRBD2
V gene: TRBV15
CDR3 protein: CATSSRTRTSYEQYF
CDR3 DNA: TGTGCCACCAGCAGCAGGACTAGAACTTCCTACGAGCAGTACTTC

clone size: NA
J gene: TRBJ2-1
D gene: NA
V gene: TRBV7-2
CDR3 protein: CASSRDGSSYNEQFF
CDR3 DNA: TGTGCCAGCAGCCGGGACGGAAGCTCCTACAATGAGCAGTTCTTC

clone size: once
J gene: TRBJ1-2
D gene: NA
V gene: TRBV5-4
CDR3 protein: CASSPGGAWGYGYTF
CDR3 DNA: TGTGCCAGCAGCCCGGGCGGCGCCTGGGGCTATGGCTACACCTTC

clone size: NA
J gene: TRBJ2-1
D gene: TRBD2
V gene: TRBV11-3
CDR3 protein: CASSFSSGAHNEQFF
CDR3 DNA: TGTGCCAGCAGCTTTTCTAGCGGGGCGCACAATGAGCAGTTCTTC

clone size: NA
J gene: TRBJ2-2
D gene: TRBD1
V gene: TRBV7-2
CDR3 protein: CASSLTGQISYIPTGELFF
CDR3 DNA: TGTGCCAGCAGCTTAACGGGACAGATATCGTACATTCCCACCGGGGAGCTGTTTTTT

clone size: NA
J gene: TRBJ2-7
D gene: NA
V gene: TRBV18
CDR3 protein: CASSPKLPGLSNEQYF
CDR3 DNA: TGTGCCAGCTCACCAAAGCTGCCGGGACTTTCCAACGAGCAGTACTTC

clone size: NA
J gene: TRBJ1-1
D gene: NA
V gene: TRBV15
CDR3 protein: CATSRDPGTREAFF
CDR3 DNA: TGTGCCACCAGCAGAGATCCCGGGACCCGTGAAGCTTTCTTT

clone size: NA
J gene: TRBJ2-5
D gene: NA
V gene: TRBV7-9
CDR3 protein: CASSPLVGQTQYF
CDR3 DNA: TGTGCCAGCAGCCCCCTAGTTGGTCAGACCCAGTACTTC

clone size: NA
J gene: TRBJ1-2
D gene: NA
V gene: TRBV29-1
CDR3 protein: CSVEGAGGEYYGYTF
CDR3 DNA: TGCAGCGTTGAAGGAGCAGGAGGGGAATATTATGGCTACACCTTC

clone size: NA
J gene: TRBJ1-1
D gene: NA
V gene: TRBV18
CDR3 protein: CASSPSIGNTEAFF
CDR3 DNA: TGTGCCAGCTCACCCTCGATCGGGAACACTGAAGCTTTCTTT

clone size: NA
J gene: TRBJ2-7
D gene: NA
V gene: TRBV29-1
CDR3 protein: CSVARTAWAYEQYF
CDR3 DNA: TGCAGCGTTGCACGAACAGCCTGGGCCTACGAGCAGTACTTC

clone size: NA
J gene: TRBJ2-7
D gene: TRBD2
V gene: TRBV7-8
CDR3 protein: CASSLYGGGSYEQYF
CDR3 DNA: TGTGCCAGCAGCTTATATGGGGGGGGCTCCTACGAGCAGTACTTC

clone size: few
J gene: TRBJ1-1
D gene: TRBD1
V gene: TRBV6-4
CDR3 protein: CASSETGGGIAFF
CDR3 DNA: TGTGCCAGCAGTGAGACAGGGGGTGGCATAGCTTTCTTT

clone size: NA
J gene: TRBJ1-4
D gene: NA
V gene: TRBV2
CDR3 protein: CASRQGVANEKLFF
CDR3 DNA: TGTGCCAGCAGGCAAGGGGTAGCTAATGAAAAACTGTTTTTT

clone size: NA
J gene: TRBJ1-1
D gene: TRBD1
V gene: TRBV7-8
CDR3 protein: CASSRDRSTEAFF
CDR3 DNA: TGTGCCAGCAGCCGGGACAGGAGCACTGAAGCTTTCTTT

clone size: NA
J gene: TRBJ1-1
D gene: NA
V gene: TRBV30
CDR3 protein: CAFWQGNTEAFF
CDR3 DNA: TGTGCCTTCTGGCAGGGGAACACTGAAGCTTTCTTT

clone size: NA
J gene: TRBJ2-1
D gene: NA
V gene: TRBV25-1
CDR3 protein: CASLASGFAYNEQFF
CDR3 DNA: TGTGCCAGCTTAGCCTCGGGGTTCGCGTACAATGAGCAGTTCTTC

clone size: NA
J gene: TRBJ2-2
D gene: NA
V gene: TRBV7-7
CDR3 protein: CASSLLATTGELFF
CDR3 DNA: TGTGCTAGCAGCTTATTAGCGACCACCGGGGAGCTGTTTTTT